These 4 T cell receptor beta chains came from one sample sequenced in a study of T cells in Graves' hyperthyroidism and ophthalmopathy. The investigators amplified TCR beta CDR3 regions from RNA transcripts. RT-PCR in the first round (using the HTBI primer set) targeted the TCR CDR3. Via MiXCR, TCRdb re-called the multiplex PCR reads, giving one row per CDR3 protein. Altogether some 250,000 distinct CDR3 sequences are present, just over 14% being singletons, with the ten largest covering 13%. Sequencing used blood. Receptor source: a woman aged 40 to 50 with Graves' hyperthyroidism that later progressed to Graves' ophthalmopathy.

This chain uses TRBV20-1 with TRBJ1-1; TRBD1 matches 9 bases. This CDR3 is built from 14 residues. Germline CDR1 DFQATT, CDR2 SNEGSKA (reference sequence). CDR3 sequence: CTVLQGATDTEAFF. Here the CDR3 DNA reads TGCACCGTATTACAGGGGGCAACGGACACTGAAGCTTTCTTT.

This clonotype came up many times. The CDR3 DNA reads as TGTGCCAGTGCTAGCGGTTTCACCGGGGAGCTGTTTTTT. Protein: CASASGFTGELFF. This chain connects TRBV2 to TRBJ2-2; TRBD2 matches 7 bases. Germline V gene lookup returns CDR1 SNHLY and CDR2 FYNNEI. After removal of 9 bases from V and 4 bases from J, the junction contained 5 bases not matched to a gene. The CDR3 loop spans 13 amino acids.

This clonotype was seen repeatedly, ten times or more. The rearrangement joins TRBV28 to TRBJ2-7; the D is unclear. V dropped 9 bases and J dropped 0 bases, with 15 bases sitting between them. The CDR3 length is 14 residues. Germline V gives CDR1 MDHEN, CDR2 SYDVKM. The CDR3 nucleotides read TGTGCCAGTAGCTTACCCCATCACTCCTACGAGCAGTACTTC. This encodes CASSLPHHSYEQYF.

At least ten counts were recorded for this clonotype. The chain carries TRBV29-1 and TRBJ2-3, with D unclear. The CDR3 extends over 12 amino acids. CDR1 and CDR2 (germline): SQVTM, ANQGSEA. The germline V and J ends were trimmed by 3 bases and 1 base, with 5 bases remaining between them. CDR3 residues: CSVEPGTDTQYF. The CDR3 coding sequence is TGCAGCGTTGAGCCAGGCACAGATACGCAGTATTTT.